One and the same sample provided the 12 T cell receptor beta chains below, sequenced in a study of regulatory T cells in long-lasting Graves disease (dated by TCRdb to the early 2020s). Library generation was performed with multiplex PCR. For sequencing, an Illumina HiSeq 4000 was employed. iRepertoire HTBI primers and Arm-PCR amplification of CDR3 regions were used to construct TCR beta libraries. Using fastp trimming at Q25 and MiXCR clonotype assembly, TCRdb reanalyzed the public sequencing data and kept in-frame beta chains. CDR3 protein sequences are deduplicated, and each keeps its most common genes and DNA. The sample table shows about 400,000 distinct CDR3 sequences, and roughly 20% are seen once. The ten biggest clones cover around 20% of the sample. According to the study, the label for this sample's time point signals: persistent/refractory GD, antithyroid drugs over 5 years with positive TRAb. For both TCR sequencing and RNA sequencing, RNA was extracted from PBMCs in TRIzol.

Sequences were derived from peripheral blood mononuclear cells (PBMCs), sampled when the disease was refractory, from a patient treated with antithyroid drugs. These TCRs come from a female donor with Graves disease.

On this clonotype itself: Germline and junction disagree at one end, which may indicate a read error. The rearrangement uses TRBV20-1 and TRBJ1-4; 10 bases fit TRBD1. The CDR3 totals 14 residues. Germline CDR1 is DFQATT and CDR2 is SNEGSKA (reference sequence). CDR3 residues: CGAERQGADEKLFF. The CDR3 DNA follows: TGCGGTGCTGAGAGACAGGGGGCAGATGAAAAACTGTTTTTT.

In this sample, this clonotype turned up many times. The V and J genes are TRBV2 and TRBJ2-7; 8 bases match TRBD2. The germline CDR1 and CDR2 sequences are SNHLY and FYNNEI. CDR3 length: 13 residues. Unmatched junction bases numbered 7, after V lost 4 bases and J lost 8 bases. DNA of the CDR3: TGTGCCAGCAGTGTTGTCGCGGGAGGAAAGCAGTACTTC. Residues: CASSVVAGGKQYF.

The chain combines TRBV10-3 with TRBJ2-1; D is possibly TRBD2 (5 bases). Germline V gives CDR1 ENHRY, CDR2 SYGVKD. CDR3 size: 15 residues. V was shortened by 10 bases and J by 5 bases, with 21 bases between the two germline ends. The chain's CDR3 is CATVIGSGSNNEQFF. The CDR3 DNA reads TGTGCCACCGTCATAGGGAGCGGATCTAACAATGAGCAGTTCTTC.

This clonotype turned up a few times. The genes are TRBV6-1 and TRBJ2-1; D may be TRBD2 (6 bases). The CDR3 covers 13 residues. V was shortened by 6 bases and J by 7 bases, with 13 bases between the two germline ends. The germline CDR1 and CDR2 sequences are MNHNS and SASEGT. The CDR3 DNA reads TGTGCCAGCAGCCTCGGGAGACGGAATGAGCAGTTCTTC. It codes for CASSLGRRNEQFF.

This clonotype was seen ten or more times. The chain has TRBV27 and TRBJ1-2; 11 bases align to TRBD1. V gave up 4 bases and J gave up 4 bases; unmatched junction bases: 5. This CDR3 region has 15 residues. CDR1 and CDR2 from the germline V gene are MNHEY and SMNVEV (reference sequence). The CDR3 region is CASSWDRGSIYGYTF. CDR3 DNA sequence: TGTGCCAGCAGTTGGGACAGGGGGTCTATCTATGGCTACACCTTC.

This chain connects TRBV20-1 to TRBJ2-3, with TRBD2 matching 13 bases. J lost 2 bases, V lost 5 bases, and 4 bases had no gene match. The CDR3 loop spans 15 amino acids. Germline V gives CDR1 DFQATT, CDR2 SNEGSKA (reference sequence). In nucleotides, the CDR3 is TGCAGTGCTCCAGGGACTAGCGGGATCACAGATACGCAGTATTTT. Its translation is CSAPGTSGITDTQYF.

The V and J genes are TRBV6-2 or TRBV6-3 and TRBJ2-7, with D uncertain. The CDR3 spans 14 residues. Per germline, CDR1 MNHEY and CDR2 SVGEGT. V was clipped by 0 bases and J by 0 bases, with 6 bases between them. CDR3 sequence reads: CASSYSAGSYEQYF. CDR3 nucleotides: TGTGCCAGCAGTTACTCGGCCGGCTCCTACGAGCAGTACTTC.

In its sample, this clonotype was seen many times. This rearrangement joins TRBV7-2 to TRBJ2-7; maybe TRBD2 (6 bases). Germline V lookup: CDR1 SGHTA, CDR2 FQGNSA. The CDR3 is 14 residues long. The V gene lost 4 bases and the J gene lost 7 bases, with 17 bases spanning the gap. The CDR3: CASSSGLPVGEQYF. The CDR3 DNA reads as TGTGCCAGCAGCTCGGGACTGCCGGTGGGGGAGCAGTACTTC.

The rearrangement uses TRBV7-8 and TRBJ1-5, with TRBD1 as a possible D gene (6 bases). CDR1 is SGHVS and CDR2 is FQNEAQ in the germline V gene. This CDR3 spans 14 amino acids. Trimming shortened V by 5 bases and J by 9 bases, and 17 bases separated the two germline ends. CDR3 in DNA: TGTGCCAGCAGCCCACAGGGTTCCGTGGGGCCCCAGCATTTT. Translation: CASSPQGSVGPQHF.

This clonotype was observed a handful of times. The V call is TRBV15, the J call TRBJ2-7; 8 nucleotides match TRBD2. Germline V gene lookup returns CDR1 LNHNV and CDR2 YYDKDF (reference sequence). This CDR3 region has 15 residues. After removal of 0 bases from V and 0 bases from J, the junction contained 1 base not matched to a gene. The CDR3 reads CATSRDSGTSYEQYF. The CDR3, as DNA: TGTGCCACCAGCAGAGATAGCGGGACCTCCTACGAGCAGTACTTC.

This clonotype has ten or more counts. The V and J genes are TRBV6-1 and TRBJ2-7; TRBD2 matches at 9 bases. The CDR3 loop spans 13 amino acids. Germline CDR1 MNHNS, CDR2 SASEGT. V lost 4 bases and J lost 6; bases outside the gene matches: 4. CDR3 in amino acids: CASSVLAGTEQYF. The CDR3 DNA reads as TGTGCCAGCAGTGTCCTAGCGGGAACCGAGCAGTACTTC.

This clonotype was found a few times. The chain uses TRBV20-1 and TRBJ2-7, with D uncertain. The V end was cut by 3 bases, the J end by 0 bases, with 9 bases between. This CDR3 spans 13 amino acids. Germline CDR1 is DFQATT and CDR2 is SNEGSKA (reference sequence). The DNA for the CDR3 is TGCAGTGCTAGTCTCCCGAGCTCCTACGAGCAGTACTTC. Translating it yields CSASLPSSYEQYF.